These T cell receptor beta chains were read from a single sample in a study of blood T cell repertoires in COVID-19. The protocol was immunoSEQ multiplex PCR, while the TCRdb copy is restricted to in-frame clones and leaves out a portion. The sample records about 200,000 clones, approximately 84% being singletons. Sequenced: peripheral blood. The source of these receptors is a woman between 45 and 60 years old with active or convalescent COVID-19. The CDR3 runs from the conserved cysteine through the conserved F or W. The D gene is left open where the match is weak. Clone size is stated in some rows and not others, as once, few, many or a class when expanded.

>NA|TRBJ2-1|TRBD2|TRBV5-5
TGTGCCAGCAGCTTGGGAGCGGGGGAATACAATGAGCAGTTCTTC
CASSLGAGEYNEQFF
>NA|TRBJ1-2|NA|TRBV6-5
TGTGCCAGCAGTCGCCGGACAGCGTATGGCTACACCTTC
CASSRRTAYGYTF
>NA|TRBJ1-1|NA|TRBV5-5
TGTGCCAGCAGCTTGTATCCGGAGGGATGGAACACTGAAGCTTTCTTT
CASSLYPEGWNTEAFF
>NA|TRBJ1-4|TRBD1|TRBV2
TGTGCCAGCACTCCCGGGACAGCGCCCGAAAAACTGTTTTTT
CASTPGTAPEKLFF
>NA|TRBJ2-3|NA|TRBV12-5
TGTGCTAGTGGTTCCCCCAACCGGGGGGATACGCAGTATTTT
CASGSPNRGDTQYF
>NA|TRBJ1-1|TRBD1|TRBV18
TGTGCCAGCTCACCAGGGGACAGGGCGAGTATAGCTTTCTTT
CASSPGDRASIAFF
>NA|TRBJ1-3|NA|TRBV10-3
TGTGCCATCATCGACCCGGGGTCTGGAAACACCATATATTTT
CAIIDPGSGNTIYF
>NA|TRBJ1-1|TRBD1|TRBV28
TGTGCCAGCAGTTCACCCTCCGGGACAGGGGGGAACACTGAAGCTTTCTTT
CASSSPSGTGGNTEAFF
>NA|TRBJ1-1|NA|TRBV24-1
TGTGCCACCAGTGACCCGACAGGCACTGAAGCTTTCTTT
CATSDPTGTEAFF
>NA|TRBJ1-2|NA|TRBV27
TGTGCCAGCAGTTTGGCGGGGAACTATGGCTACACCTTC
CASSLAGNYGYTF
>NA|TRBJ2-3|TRBD2|TRBV2
TGTGCCAGCAGTGAGGAAACACTAGCGGGAGGAGGAGATACGCAGTATTTT
CASSEETLAGGGDTQYF
>NA|TRBJ2-7|NA|TRBV23-1
TGCGCCAGCAGTCCAACCTTAATGCCCCCCGAAGATTACCCAGGATCCGAGCAGTACTTC
CASSPTLMPPEDYPGSEQYF
>NA|TRBJ1-1|NA|TRBV4-1
TGCGCCAGCAGCCAGGACTCATTTAAGGGCACTGAAGCTTTCTTT
CASSQDSFKGTEAFF
>NA|TRBJ1-2|NA|TRBV27
TGTTCCGCGCAGGGTTATGGCTACACCTTC
CSAQGYGYTF
>NA|TRBJ2-4|NA|TRBV28
TGTGCCAGCAGTTCGTCAGGGTTAGCCAAAAACATTCAGTACTTC
CASSSSGLAKNIQYF
>NA|TRBJ2-1|TRBD2|TRBV27
TGTGCCAGCAGTTTAAGTCCTGCGTTTCTAGCGGGAGAGAATGAGCAGTTCTTC
CASSLSPAFLAGENEQFF
>NA|TRBJ1-4|NA|TRBV5-1
TGCGCCAGCAGGTCCGCAGGTTCTTATAATGAAAAACTGTTTTTT
CASRSAGSYNEKLFF
>NA|TRBJ2-1|TRBD2|TRBV7-7
TGTGCCAGCAGCGCCTCGGCGGGGGGGTACAATGAGCAGTTCTTC
CASSASAGGYNEQFF
>NA|TRBJ2-3|TRBD2|TRBV11-2
TGTGCCAGCCGGGAGGGACGGGTCACCACAGATACGCAGTATTTT
CASREGRVTTDTQYF
>NA|TRBJ1-4|NA|TRBV6-1
TGTGCCAGCAGTGAAACGGCGGGGGGCCTGGAAAAACTGTTTTTT
CASSETAGGLEKLFF
>NA|TRBJ2-5|NA|TRBV18
TGTGCCAGCTCACCAGCCCGGGGAGAGACCCAGTACTTC
CASSPARGETQYF
>NA|TRBJ1-6|TRBD1|TRBV30
TGTGCCTGGAGTCTACCGGGACAGGGAAATTCACCCCTCCACTTT
CAWSLPGQGNSPLHF
>NA|TRBJ1-4|TRBD1|TRBV14
TGTGCCAGCAGCCAAGATCCTCGTGGACAGGGCACTAATGAAAAACTGTTTTTT
CASSQDPRGQGTNEKLFF
>NA|TRBJ2-5|NA|TRBV20-1
TGCAGTGCTCGGGGAACCCAGTACTTC
CSARGTQYF
>NA|TRBJ2-2|TRBD1|TRBV3-1/TRBV3-2
TGTGCCAGCAGCCAAGTGGCCAGGGGGTCCGGGGAGCTGTTTTTT
CASSQVARGSGELFF
>NA|TRBJ2-2|NA|TRBV10-1
TGCGCCAGCAGTGATCGACATAGGAACACCGGGGAGCTGTTTTTT
CASSDRHRNTGELFF
>NA|TRBJ2-7|NA|TRBV6-5
TGTGCCAGCAAGGGGGGGGGAGAAACCTACGAGCAGTACTTC
CASKGGGETYEQYF
>NA|TRBJ2-2|NA|TRBV5-1
TGCGCCAGCAGCTTGGAGATAGCCCGCACCGGGGAGCTGTTTTTT
CASSLEIARTGELFF
>few|TRBJ1-2|NA|TRBV27
TGTGCCAGCAGCCTCAGACAGGACCTGGGGTACACCTTC
CASSLRQDLGYTF
>NA|TRBJ1-6|TRBD1|TRBV5-1
TGCGCCAGCAGCTTCCGGGACAGGGGAGGCTCACCCCTCCACTTT
CASSFRDRGGSPLHF
>NA|TRBJ1-2|NA|TRBV19
TGTGCCAGTAGCCTCCCAGGAACTAACTATGGCTACACCTTC
CASSLPGTNYGYTF
>NA|TRBJ2-1|TRBD2|TRBV28
TGTGCCAGCAGTTTATGGACTAGCGGAGACAATGAGCAGTTCTTC
CASSLWTSGDNEQFF
>NA|TRBJ2-5|TRBD1|TRBV19
TGTGCCAGTAGTATAGTGACAGGGGTGGGAGAGACCCAGTACTTC
CASSIVTGVGETQYF
>NA|TRBJ2-4|NA|TRBV9
TGTGCCAGCAGCGAGAGGACAGAAAACATTCAGTACTTC
CASSERTENIQYF
>NA|TRBJ1-2|TRBD1|TRBV19
TGTGCCAGTAGTATAGCGGCGGGACAGAAGTATGGCTACACCTTC
CASSIAAGQKYGYTF
>NA|TRBJ1-5|NA|TRBV4-1
TGCGCCAGCAGCCAAGTCAACACAGATAATCAGCCCCAGCATTTT
CASSQVNTDNQPQHF
>few|TRBJ1-1|NA|TRBV28
TGTGCCAGCACCTTAGACAGCCGGAACACTGAAGCTTTCTTT
CASTLDSRNTEAFF
>NA|TRBJ1-2|NA|TRBV28
TGTGCCAGCAGTGTACCGCGAGGCTATGGCTACACCTTC
CASSVPRGYGYTF
>NA|TRBJ2-5|NA|TRBV13
TGTGCCAGCAGCTTAGGCGACGGGGAGACCCAGTACTTC
CASSLGDGETQYF
>NA|TRBJ1-2|TRBD1|TRBV19
TGTGCCAGTAGCCTTGGGACAGAGACTTATGGCTACACCTTC
CASSLGTETYGYTF
>few|TRBJ2-7|TRBD1|TRBV27
TGTGCCAGCAGTGCCTCGTCGGGACAGTTATTCTACGAGCAGTACTTC
CASSASSGQLFYEQYF
>NA|TRBJ1-2|TRBD1|TRBV28
TGTGCCACCACACTTTCTACGGGACAGGGGACCTATGGCTACACCTTC
CATTLSTGQGTYGYTF
>NA|TRBJ1-1|NA|TRBV29-1
TGCAGCGCCCCCGACAGGACCACTGAAGCTTTCTTT
CSAPDRTTEAFF
>NA|TRBJ1-1|NA|TRBV11-2
TGTGCCAGCAGCTTAACAGGCTATAACACTGAAGCTTTCTTT
CASSLTGYNTEAFF
>NA|TRBJ1-5|TRBD1|TRBV18
TGTGCCAGCTCGTCGACAGGGGTTAGCAATCAGCCCCAGCATTTT
CASSSTGVSNQPQHF
>NA|TRBJ2-1|NA|TRBV6-5
TGTGCCAGCAGTTACCTTCTTAGGGGGAGGGACAATGAGCAGTTCTTC
CASSYLLRGRDNEQFF
>NA|TRBJ2-2|TRBD1|TRBV9
TGTGCCAGCAGCCTGACTCGACAGGGAACGGGGGAGCTGTTTTTT
CASSLTRQGTGELFF
>NA|TRBJ1-3|NA|TRBV3-1/TRBV3-2
TGTGCCAGCAGCCAAGCTCAAGCGTCTGGAAACACCATATATTTT
CASSQAQASGNTIYF
>NA|TRBJ2-1|NA|TRBV10-1
TGCGCCAGCAGTGAAGGGGCCCGCCCCCTGAATGAGCAGTTCTTC
CASSEGARPLNEQFF
>NA|TRBJ1-5|TRBD1|TRBV19
TGTGCCAGTAGTAGGCCGGACAGGGTTTATCAGCCCCAGCATTTT
CASSRPDRVYQPQHF
>once|TRBJ2-7|TRBD2|TRBV28
TGTGCCAGCAGTTCGCCGGGGAGGGCTTACGAGCAGTACTTC
CASSSPGRAYEQYF
>NA|TRBJ2-4|TRBD2|TRBV19
TGTGCCAGTAGCCCGTCGGGGACTAGCGGGGGGACTTTAGCCAAAAACATTCAGTACTTC
CASSPSGTSGGTLAKNIQYF
>NA|TRBJ1-4|TRBD1|TRBV7-9
TGTGCCAGCAGCTTAGGGCGGGACGGGACAGCGGAAAAACTGTTTTTT
CASSLGRDGTAEKLFF